The rows below give T cell receptor beta chains drawn from one sample of a study of cytomegalovirus exposure and HLA in healthy donors. The table came from immunoSEQ multiplex PCR; TCRdb's copy has only in-frame clones and leaves some out. The sample consists of approximately 82,000 clones, 62% of them appearing once. Source material: PBMCs. The source is a woman aged 25-40 years in good health and CMV-seropositive. Each CDR3 is given with its conserved first and last residue. D genes are given only for firm matches. Size is omitted from some rows. Given values are once, few, many or a class for expanded clones.

clone size	D gene	V gene	J gene	CDR3 DNA	CDR3 protein
few	TRBD2	TRBV9	TRBJ2-2	TGTGCCAGCAGCGTAAGTCGACTAGCGGGGAACACCGGGGAGCTGTTTTTT	CASSVSRLAGNTGELFF
-	-	TRBV7-7	TRBJ2-7	TGTGCTAGCAGCGTTTCGACAGGACACTACGAGCAGTACTTC	CASSVSTGHYEQYF
few	-	TRBV9	TRBJ1-2	TGTGCCAGCAGCGTAGAATCAGCGCGGGGCTACACCTTC	CASSVESARGYTF
few	TRBD1	TRBV7-9	TRBJ1-4	TGTGCCAGCAGCTCGACAGGGGCTAATGAAAAACTGTTTTTT	CASSSTGANEKLFF
few	TRBD1	TRBV28	TRBJ2-2	TGTGCCAGCAGTGACAGGGAACCGACCGGGGAGCTGTTTTTT	CASSDREPTGELFF
-	-	TRBV15	TRBJ1-1	TGTGCCACCAGCAGGAGAGACTCCAACACTGAAGCTTTCTTT	CATSRRDSNTEAFF
-	TRBD1	TRBV30	TRBJ1-4	TGTGCCTGGGGGGGACAGCTTAATGAAAAACTGTTTTTT	CAWGGQLNEKLFF
-	-	TRBV6-6	TRBJ2-5	TGTGCCAGCAGTTATCAAGGGACACAAGAGACCCAGTACTTC	CASSYQGTQETQYF
-	-	TRBV6-1	TRBJ2-1	TGTGCCAGCAGTGATCTCCGGGGAGCTGGCTACAATGAGCAGTTCTTC	CASSDLRGAGYNEQFF
-	-	TRBV29-1	TRBJ1-1	TGCAGCGAGTCGGGGGAAGCTTTCTTT	CSESGEAFF
-	TRBD1	TRBV28	TRBJ1-4	TGTGCCAGCAGTATACCGGGACAGGGGAAGGAAAAACTGTTTTTT	CASSIPGQGKEKLFF